Each of the 19 T cell receptor beta chains below was sequenced from the same sample in a study of T cell changes during pregnancy in multiple sclerosis. Clones were sequenced by immunoSEQ multiplex PCR, and TCRdb holds only the in-frame ones, with some missing. Of under 50,000 clones in the sample, over 75% were seen once. The starting material was CD8+ T cells from peripheral blood mononuclear cells, obtained in the first trimester of pregnancy. These receptors all stem from a female donor with multiple sclerosis, enrolled in a pregnancy study.

The chain carries TRBV6-4 and TRBJ1-2, with 12 bases fitting TRBD1. This CDR3 has 16 residues. Trimming removed 2 bases from V and 4 bases from J; junction bases left unmatched: 5. Germline assignment: CDR1 MRHNA and CDR2 SNTAGT. The CDR3 loop reads CASSDEGTGGLYGYTF. The CDR3 nucleotides read TGTGCCAGCAGTGACGAGGGGACAGGGGGCCTCTATGGCTACACCTTC.

This chain uses TRBV25-1 with TRBJ1-2; D possibly corresponds to TRBD1 (6 bases). The germline V gene has CDR1 MGHDK and CDR2 SYGVNS. This CDR3 comprises 16 residues. Trimming left V 4 bases short and J 8 bases short, with 23 bases between. The CDR3 sequence is CASSASPTGTPAGYTF. DNA of the CDR3: TGTGCCAGCAGTGCCTCTCCTACCGGGACACCGGCGGGCTACACCTTC.

The J gene is TRBJ1-2, the V gene TRBV7-2; D remains ambiguous. V was cut by 5 bases and J by 5 bases, with 9 bases left in between. CDR1 is SGHTA and CDR2 is FQGNSA in the germline V gene. This CDR3 is built from 12 residues. The DNA for the CDR3 is TGTGCCAGCAGCGAATCCGGGTATGGCTACACCTTC. It yields the protein CASSESGYGYTF. The whole variable domain, filled in from reference TRBV7-2 and TRBJ1-2, reads GAGVSQSPSNKVTEKGKDVELRCDPISGHTALYWYRQSLGQGLEFLIYFQGNSAPDKSGLPSDRFSAERTGGSVSTLTIQRTQQEDSAVYLCASSESGYGYTFGSGTRLTVV.

The chain has TRBV4-2 and TRBJ1-4; a weak D match, TRBD1 (6 bases). The germline CDR1 and CDR2 sequences are LGHNA and YNFKEQ. This CDR3 contains 16 residues. Trimming removed 0 bases from V and 5 bases from J, with 13 bases in between. CDR3 in DNA: TGTGCCAGCAGCCAAGACTTGGGAGGGGGGAATGAAAAACTGTTTTTT. The encoded protein is CASSQDLGGGNEKLFF.

The chain combines TRBV7-9 with TRBJ2-1; 7 nucleotides match TRBD1. This CDR3 spans 17 amino acids. Losses at the gene ends were 5 bases for V and 4 bases for J; bases not matched to a gene: 14. Germline lookup yields CDR1 SEHNR and CDR2 FQNEAQ (reference sequence). In nucleotides, the CDR3 is TGTGCCAGCAGCCGCCGGATGGGGACAGACCCTTACAATGAGCAGTTCTTC. This gives the protein CASSRRMGTDPYNEQFF.

The V and J genes are TRBV4-2 and TRBJ1-1, with TRBD1 matching over 7 bases. This CDR3 is built from 14 residues. V dropped 7 bases and J dropped 6; count of bases not matched to a gene: 11. The germline V gene has CDR1 LGHNA and CDR2 YNFKEQ. In DNA form, the CDR3 reads TGTGCCAGCACCCGGGAGGGGGCGCTCCCTGAAGCTTTCTTT. This codes for CASTREGALPEAFF.

The chain employs TRBV6-1 and TRBJ1-1; D unresolved. The CDR3 sequence is 13 residues long. V was trimmed by 0 bases and J by 8 bases, leaving 10 bases between them. Looked up from germline, CDR1 is MNHNS and CDR2 is SASEGT. Here the CDR3 DNA reads TGTGCCAGCAGTGAAGCCGCAGAGGTGGAAGCTTTCTTT. This sequence encodes CASSEAAEVEAFF.

V gene TRBV7-3 combines with J gene TRBJ2-3; 7 bases line up with TRBD2. The CDR3 covers 14 residues. Germline CDR1 and CDR2: SGHTA and FQGTGA. Losses at the gene ends were 5 bases for V and 1 base for J; bases not matched to a gene: 3. CDR3 sequence reads: CASSASGGTDTQYF. CDR3 sequence (DNA): TGTGCCAGCAGCGCCAGCGGGGGCACAGATACGCAGTATTTT.

This rearrangement joins TRBV18 to TRBJ1-3; tentatively, D is TRBD1 (5 bases). The V end was cut by 3 bases, the J end by 2 bases, with 17 bases between. Germline V gives CDR1 KGHSH, CDR2 LQKENI. The CDR3 runs to 17 residues. In DNA form, the CDR3 reads TGTGCCAGCTCACCGGGGCCCGCCTCGGCTGCTGGAAACACCATATATTTT. Encoded protein: CASSPGPASAAGNTIYF.

Only a few counts were recorded for this clone. The rearrangement links TRBV19 to TRBJ1-5; D unclear. The CDR3 has 17 residues. Germline V lookup: CDR1 LNHDA, CDR2 SQIVND (reference sequence). V lost 3 bases, J lost 0 bases, and 15 bases lay in between. DNA for the CDR3: TGTGCCAGTAGTATCCGCCGGAGGCAGAATAGCAATCAGCCCCAGCATTTT. It codes for CASSIRRRQNSNQPQHF.

This chain links TRBV15 with TRBJ2-2; 10 bases agree with TRBD1. Per the germline V gene, CDR1 is LNHNV and CDR2 is YYDKDF (reference sequence). With V trimmed by 2 bases and J by 0 bases, 9 bases remained unmatched. The CDR3 has 19 residues. The CDR3 spells CATSRPNLGQGANTGELFF. The CDR3 DNA follows: TGTGCCACCAGCAGACCAAACCTAGGACAGGGGGCGAACACCGGGGAGCTGTTTTTT.

This clone occurred once. The CDR3 protein is CASSGTQSYEQYF. The CDR3 coding sequence is TGTGCCAGCAGCGGGACACAGTCCTACGAGCAGTACTTC. The chain carries TRBV2 and TRBJ2-7; the D gene is possibly TRBD1 (6 bases). The V gene's germline CDR1 is SNHLY and CDR2 FYNNEI. Trimming pared 6 bases from V and 1 base from J, leaving 10 bases between. This CDR3 contains 13 residues. Combining the CDR3 with reference TRBV2 and TRBJ2-7 gives the whole variable domain EPEVTQTPSHQVTQMGQEVILRCVPISNHLYFYWYRQILGQKVEFLVSFYNNEISEKSEIFDDQFSVERPDGSNFTLKIRSTKLEDSAMYFCASSGTQSYEQYFGPGTRLTVT.

The chain joins TRBV2 to TRBJ1-1; possible D gene TRBD1, 6 bases. The CDR3 sequence is 15 residues long. Looked up from germline, CDR1 is SNHLY and CDR2 is FYNNEI. V gave up 7 bases and J gave up 4 bases, with 19 bases separating them. The CDR3 is CASTEIQGLGTEAFF. CDR3 nucleotide sequence: TGTGCCAGCACCGAAATTCAGGGGTTGGGCACTGAAGCTTTCTTT.

The chain recombines TRBV4-3 with TRBJ1-6; TRBD1 is a possible D gene (5 bases). The ends were cut back, 0 bases at V and 2 bases at J, with 14 bases in the middle. Germline V lookup: CDR1 LGHNA, CDR2 YSLEER. This CDR3 has 18 residues. The CDR3 DNA follows: TGCGCCAGCAGCCAAGATCCAGGGAGGCTAGCCTATAATTCACCCCTCCACTTT. Translation gives CASSQDPGRLAYNSPLHF.

The gene calls are TRBV5-5 and TRBJ2-1; D unresolved. CDR3 length: 13 residues. V was clipped by 4 bases and J by 8 bases, with 13 bases between them. Germline V gene data show CDR1 as SGHKS and CDR2 as YYEKEE (reference sequence). CDR3 protein: CASSPDVRDEQFF. In DNA, the CDR3 is TGTGCCAGCAGCCCGGATGTTCGGGATGAGCAGTTCTTC.

The chain carries TRBV7-9 and TRBJ1-6; D unclear. Germline V gene lookup returns CDR1 SEHNR and CDR2 FQNEAQ (reference sequence). CDR3 length equals 16 residues. Trimming stripped 5 bases from V and 3 bases from J, with 14 bases between. In DNA form, the CDR3 reads TGTGCCAGCAGCCAGACACGCAGCTTCTATAATTCACCCCTCCACTTT. Its translation: CASSQTRSFYNSPLHF.

J is TRBJ2-7 and V is TRBV7-9, with D possibly TRBD1 on 6 matching bases. V gave up 5 bases and J gave up 0 bases, with 14 bases separating them. This CDR3 contains 15 residues. Germline assignment: CDR1 SEHNR and CDR2 FQNEAQ (reference sequence). The CDR3 DNA reads as TGTGCCAGCAGCCAAGCAGGACAGAGCTCCTACGAGCAGTACTTC. It codes for CASSQAGQSSYEQYF.

This chain joins TRBV7-9 and TRBJ1-2; D not resolved. Trimming pared 1 base from V and 0 bases from J, leaving 9 bases between. Looked up from germline, CDR1 is SEHNR and CDR2 is FQNEAQ (reference sequence). CDR3 length: 15 amino acids. CDR3 sequence: CASSLDFKANYGYTF. CDR3 DNA: TGTGCCAGCAGCTTAGACTTTAAAGCTAACTATGGCTACACCTTC.

Comment on this clone: The junction does not match germline at one end; this may be a read error. This sequence joins TRBV10-3 and TRBJ2-7, with D tentatively TRBD2 (6 bases). Germline CDR1 ENHRY, CDR2 SYGVKD. The length of the CDR3 is 17 residues. The CDR3 spells CAIMWVAASARDYVQYF. CDR3 DNA sequence: TGTGCCATCATGTGGGTAGCGGCGTCCGCAAGGGATTACGTGCAGTACTTC.